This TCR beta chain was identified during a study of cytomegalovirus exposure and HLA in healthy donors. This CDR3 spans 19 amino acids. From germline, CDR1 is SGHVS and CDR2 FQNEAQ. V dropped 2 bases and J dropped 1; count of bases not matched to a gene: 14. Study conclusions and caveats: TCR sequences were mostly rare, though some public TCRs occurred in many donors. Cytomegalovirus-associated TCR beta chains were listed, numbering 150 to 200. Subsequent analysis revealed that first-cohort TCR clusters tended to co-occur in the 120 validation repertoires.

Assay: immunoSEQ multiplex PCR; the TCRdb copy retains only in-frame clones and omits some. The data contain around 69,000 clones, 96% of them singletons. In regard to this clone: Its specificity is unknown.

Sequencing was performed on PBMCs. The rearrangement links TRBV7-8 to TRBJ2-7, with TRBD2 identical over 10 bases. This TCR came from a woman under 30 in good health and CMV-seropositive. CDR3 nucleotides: TGTGCCAGCAGCTTACGTACCACCGTAACTAGCGGGAATTCCTACGAGCAGTACTTC. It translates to CASSLRTTVTSGNSYEQYF.